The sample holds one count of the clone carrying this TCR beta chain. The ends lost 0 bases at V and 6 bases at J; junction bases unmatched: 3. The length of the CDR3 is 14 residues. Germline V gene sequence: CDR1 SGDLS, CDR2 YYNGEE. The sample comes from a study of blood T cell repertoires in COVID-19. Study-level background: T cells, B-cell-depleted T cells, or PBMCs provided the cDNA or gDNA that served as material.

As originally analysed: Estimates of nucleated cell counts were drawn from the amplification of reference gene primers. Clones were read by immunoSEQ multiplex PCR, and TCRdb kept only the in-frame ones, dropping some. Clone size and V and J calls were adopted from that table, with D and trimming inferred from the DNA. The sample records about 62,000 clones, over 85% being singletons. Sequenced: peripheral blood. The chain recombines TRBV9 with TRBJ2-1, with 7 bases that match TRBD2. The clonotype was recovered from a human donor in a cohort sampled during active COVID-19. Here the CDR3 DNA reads TGTGCCAGCAGCGTAGTAGGGACTACCAATGAGCAGTTCTTC. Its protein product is CASSVVGTTNEQFF.